The 5 T cell receptor beta chains given below trace back to one sample, sequenced in a study of T cells in Graves' hyperthyroidism and ophthalmopathy. The TCR beta CDR3 regions underwent amplification using RNA transcripts as the source. Researchers ran a first-round RT-PCR on the TCR CDR3 using the HTBI primer set. TCRdb re-derived calls from the multiplex PCR reads in MiXCR, one entry per CDR3 protein. The sample lists about 550,000 distinct CDR3 sequences; more than 20% were seen once. Sequences were obtained from blood. The origin of the receptors is a man between 18 and 35 years old with Graves' hyperthyroidism.

The V call is TRBV27, the J call TRBJ2-5, with 8 bases matching TRBD1. The germline CDR1 and CDR2 sequences are MNHEY and SMNVEV (reference sequence). The CDR3 extends over 14 amino acids. V lost 7 bases, J lost 4 bases, and 8 bases stayed unmatched. CDR3 sequence (DNA): TGTGCCAGCACTCCCCCCCAGGGGGCAGAGACCCAGTACTTC. The encoded protein is CASTPPQGAETQYF.

This clonotype came up many times. The rearrangement links TRBV11-2 to TRBJ1-1; 7 nucleotides line up with TRBD1. The germline gives CDR1 SGHAT, CDR2 FQNNGV. The CDR3 spans 13 residues. CDR3 in amino acids: CADREVMNTEAFF. The CDR3 nucleotides are TGTGCTGACAGGGAAGTCATGAACACTGAAGCTTTCTTT.

This clonotype showed up many times. The chain has TRBV5-1 and TRBJ2-5, with TRBD2 identical over 9 bases. Germline V gives CDR1 SGHRS, CDR2 YFSETQ. Unmatched junction bases numbered 4, after V lost 4 bases and J lost 0 bases. The CDR3 consists of 15 residues. In DNA form, the CDR3 reads TGCGCCAGCAGCCCCTGGACTAGCGACCAAGAGACCCAGTACTTC. It yields the protein CASSPWTSDQETQYF.

The table lists this clonotype with many counts. This CDR3 is CASYRAARGNTIYF. The CDR3 DNA reads TGTGCCAGCTACAGGGCGGCGAGGGGAAACACCATATATTTT. The chain carries TRBV28 and TRBJ1-3, with TRBD1 as a possible D gene (6 bases). The V gene lost 8 bases and the J gene lost 4 bases, with 15 bases spanning the gap. CDR3 length equals 14 residues. Germline lookup yields CDR1 MDHEN and CDR2 SYDVKM.

This clonotype was recorded many times. This chain joins TRBV27 and TRBJ1-5, with D unresolved. Trimming removed 2 bases at V and 9 bases at J, with 14 bases between. The length of the CDR3 is 14 residues. In germline, CDR1 is MNHEY, CDR2 SMNVEV (reference sequence). The CDR3 nucleotides are TGTGCCAGCAGTTTAAGGCAGGCCCAAGGGCCCCAGCATTTT. It is translated as CASSLRQAQGPQHF.